This T cell receptor (beta chain) stems from a study of beta chain features in type 1 diabetes. V lost 5 bases and J 5 bases, leaving 10 bases between the germline ends. There are 13 residues in the CDR3. Germline lookup yields CDR1 SGHVS and CDR2 FQNEAQ. This clone was picked up a small number of times. No antigen is known for it. Study outcomes and limitations: All four CD4+ subsets from Type 1 diabetes patients carried moderately but significantly shorter TCRB CDR3s.

The sequenced template was cDNA made from the entire isolated RNA. This table comes from immunoSEQ multiplex PCR, and its TCRdb copy is limited to in-frame clones, with some not included. This sample has roughly 150,000 clones, with 10% to 13% found just once. This clonotype was sampled from a man aged 30-40 years with type 1 diabetes. The J gene is TRBJ2-1, the V gene TRBV7-8; TRBD2 might be the D (5 bases). The material sequenced was central memory CD4+ T cells from blood. CDR3 in DNA: TGTGCCAGCAGCCCTGAGCGGCACAATGAGCAGTTCTTC. As protein: CASSPERHNEQFF.